This T cell receptor (beta chain) was found in a study of CXCR3-negative and CXCR3-positive naive CD8 T cells. Overall study results and limits: CXCR3-positive naive cells carried more hydrophobic TRB CDR3s than CXCR3-negative ones. Cryopreservation partially decreased CXCR3 expression, and most assays used fresh PBMCs.

The germline CDR1 and CDR2 sequences are MDHEN and SYDVKM. This CDR3 has 15 residues. As for this clonotype: Its specificity is unknown.

CD45RO-CCR7+CD27+CD95- characterized naive CD8+ T cells. UMI labels and 5' RACE were used to prepare the TRB cDNA libraries. TCRdb reanalyzed the 5' RACE reads, giving one entry per CDR3 protein sequence and no DNA. The sample has about 51,000 distinct CDR3 sequences, and its top ten clones hold around 0.6%. The sequenced material came from naive CXCR3+ CD8+ T cells from blood. Described subset: CD45RO-CCR7+CD27+CD95- naive CD8+ T cells expressing CXCR3 (TNR3+). The J gene is TRBJ2-3, the V gene TRBV28; TCRdb's assignment of TRBD2 cannot be checked, as there is no DNA. The receptor was isolated from a human donor in good health. Some clones in this sample may be carry-over from other donors' samples. This CDR3 is CASSRLAGGTDTQYF.